This T cell receptor beta chain was sequenced during a study of vaccination effects on CD4 cells after COVID-19 (dated by TCRdb to between 2021 and 2023). Study-wide context: To identify antigen-specific CD4+ T cell clonotypes by their expansion, the ViraFEST assay first stimulated PBMC with viral peptide pools and then applied TCR sequencing. The full study included 9 to 10 COVID-19 convalescent patients and several SARS-CoV-2-naive healthy vaccine recipients. In the study, cultures from other donors were sequenced using the Oncomine TCR Beta short-read assay on an Illumina iSeq 100. SARS-CoV-2 spike-specific CD4+ TCR repertoires were compared before and after mRNA vaccination in COVID-19 convalescent patients and in infection-naive vaccine recipients. Each well held some 1.9 million PBMC cultured in IMDM containing approximately 5% human AB serum, about 10 IU/ml IL-2 and gentamicin, along with approximately 10 ug/ml peptides. Across the study, the median time from the second dose to post-vaccine sampling was 72 days (range 14 to 241).

After approximately eleven days of culture, CD4+ T cells were isolated with the EasySep CD4+ T cell isolation kit. Each participant got two doses of an mRNA SARS-CoV-2 vaccine, either BNT162b2 or mRNA-1273. None of the healthy vaccine recipients had a prior SARS-CoV-2 infection, which was confirmed by nucleocapsid antibody tests that came back negative both before and after vaccination. Half of the culture medium was replaced with fresh IL-2-containing medium on days 3 and 7. Each peptide stimulation condition was cultured in triplicate wells unless otherwise noted. PBMC were separated from whole blood using Ficoll-Paque Plus gradient centrifugation and were then either cryopreserved at -140C or used fresh. Genomic DNA was extracted from cultured CD4+ T cells with the QIAamp micro DNA kit. Library generation was performed with the immunoSEQ multiplex PCR assay. DNA from the cultured, isolated CD4+ T cells was subjected to TCR beta CDR3 sequencing. In the source study's methods: Non-productive TCR sequences were removed and reads were trimmed to the CDR3 region, keeping CDR3s of at least 7 amino acids. Antigen-specific clonotypes were identified with the MANAFEST web app by comparing expansion in peptide wells against reference cultures. Positive clones required FDR<0.05 expansion versus reference and all other wells, odds ratio above 5, and frequency above 0.1% in two replicate wells. A clonotype was defined as cross-reactive if the clonotype was significantly expanded both in SARS-CoV-2 spike wells and in at least one common cold coronavirus spike condition. Levenshtein distance calculated with the stringdist R package was used to assess CDR3 similarity, and unrooted trees were constructed with ape in R 3.6.1. TCRdb's version of the immuneACCESS table is confined to in-frame rearrangements and falls short of the full clone set. An unresolved V gene accounts for under half of the shortfall where checked; the remainder is of unknown origin. For V, J and clone size, that table is used; D and trimming come from the DNA. The sample has more than 60,000 clones on record, roughly 74% of them singletons. The ten largest clones capture 2% to 2.5% of the sample.

The paper's findings and limits, for the study overall: In healthy vaccine recipients, vaccine-induced clones were almost all SARS-CoV-2 mono-reactive, with only 1 of 255 cross-reactive with common cold coronaviruses. Clones induced by infection and clones induced by vaccination both contracted markedly at late timepoints after vaccination, which fits with T cell responses waning over time. The study was limited by a small number of convalescent patients and lacked early post-infection timepoints.

Comment on this clone: The antigen it binds to is not known. No per-base quality is available; no much larger clone lies one base away.

The V end loses 0 bases and the J end loses 8 bases, and a stretch of 12 bases separates them. The CDR3 contains 15 residues, cysteine and phenylalanine counted. The entry retains the CDR3 DNA only, 45 bases that are in frame from base 1. The CDR1 and CDR2 encoded by the germline V gene are SGHRS and YFSETQ. This sequence originates from a human donor who received a COVID-19 vaccine. The sequence is built from TRBV5-1 and TRBJ1-6, with the D gene too uncertain to name. The material was CD4+ T cells from PBMCs cultured without peptide, obtained after COVID-19 vaccination. CDR3 reads: CASSLVSSRDSPLHF. The base sequence is TGCGCCAGCAGCTTGGTATCATCTAGGGATTCACCCCTCCACTTT.